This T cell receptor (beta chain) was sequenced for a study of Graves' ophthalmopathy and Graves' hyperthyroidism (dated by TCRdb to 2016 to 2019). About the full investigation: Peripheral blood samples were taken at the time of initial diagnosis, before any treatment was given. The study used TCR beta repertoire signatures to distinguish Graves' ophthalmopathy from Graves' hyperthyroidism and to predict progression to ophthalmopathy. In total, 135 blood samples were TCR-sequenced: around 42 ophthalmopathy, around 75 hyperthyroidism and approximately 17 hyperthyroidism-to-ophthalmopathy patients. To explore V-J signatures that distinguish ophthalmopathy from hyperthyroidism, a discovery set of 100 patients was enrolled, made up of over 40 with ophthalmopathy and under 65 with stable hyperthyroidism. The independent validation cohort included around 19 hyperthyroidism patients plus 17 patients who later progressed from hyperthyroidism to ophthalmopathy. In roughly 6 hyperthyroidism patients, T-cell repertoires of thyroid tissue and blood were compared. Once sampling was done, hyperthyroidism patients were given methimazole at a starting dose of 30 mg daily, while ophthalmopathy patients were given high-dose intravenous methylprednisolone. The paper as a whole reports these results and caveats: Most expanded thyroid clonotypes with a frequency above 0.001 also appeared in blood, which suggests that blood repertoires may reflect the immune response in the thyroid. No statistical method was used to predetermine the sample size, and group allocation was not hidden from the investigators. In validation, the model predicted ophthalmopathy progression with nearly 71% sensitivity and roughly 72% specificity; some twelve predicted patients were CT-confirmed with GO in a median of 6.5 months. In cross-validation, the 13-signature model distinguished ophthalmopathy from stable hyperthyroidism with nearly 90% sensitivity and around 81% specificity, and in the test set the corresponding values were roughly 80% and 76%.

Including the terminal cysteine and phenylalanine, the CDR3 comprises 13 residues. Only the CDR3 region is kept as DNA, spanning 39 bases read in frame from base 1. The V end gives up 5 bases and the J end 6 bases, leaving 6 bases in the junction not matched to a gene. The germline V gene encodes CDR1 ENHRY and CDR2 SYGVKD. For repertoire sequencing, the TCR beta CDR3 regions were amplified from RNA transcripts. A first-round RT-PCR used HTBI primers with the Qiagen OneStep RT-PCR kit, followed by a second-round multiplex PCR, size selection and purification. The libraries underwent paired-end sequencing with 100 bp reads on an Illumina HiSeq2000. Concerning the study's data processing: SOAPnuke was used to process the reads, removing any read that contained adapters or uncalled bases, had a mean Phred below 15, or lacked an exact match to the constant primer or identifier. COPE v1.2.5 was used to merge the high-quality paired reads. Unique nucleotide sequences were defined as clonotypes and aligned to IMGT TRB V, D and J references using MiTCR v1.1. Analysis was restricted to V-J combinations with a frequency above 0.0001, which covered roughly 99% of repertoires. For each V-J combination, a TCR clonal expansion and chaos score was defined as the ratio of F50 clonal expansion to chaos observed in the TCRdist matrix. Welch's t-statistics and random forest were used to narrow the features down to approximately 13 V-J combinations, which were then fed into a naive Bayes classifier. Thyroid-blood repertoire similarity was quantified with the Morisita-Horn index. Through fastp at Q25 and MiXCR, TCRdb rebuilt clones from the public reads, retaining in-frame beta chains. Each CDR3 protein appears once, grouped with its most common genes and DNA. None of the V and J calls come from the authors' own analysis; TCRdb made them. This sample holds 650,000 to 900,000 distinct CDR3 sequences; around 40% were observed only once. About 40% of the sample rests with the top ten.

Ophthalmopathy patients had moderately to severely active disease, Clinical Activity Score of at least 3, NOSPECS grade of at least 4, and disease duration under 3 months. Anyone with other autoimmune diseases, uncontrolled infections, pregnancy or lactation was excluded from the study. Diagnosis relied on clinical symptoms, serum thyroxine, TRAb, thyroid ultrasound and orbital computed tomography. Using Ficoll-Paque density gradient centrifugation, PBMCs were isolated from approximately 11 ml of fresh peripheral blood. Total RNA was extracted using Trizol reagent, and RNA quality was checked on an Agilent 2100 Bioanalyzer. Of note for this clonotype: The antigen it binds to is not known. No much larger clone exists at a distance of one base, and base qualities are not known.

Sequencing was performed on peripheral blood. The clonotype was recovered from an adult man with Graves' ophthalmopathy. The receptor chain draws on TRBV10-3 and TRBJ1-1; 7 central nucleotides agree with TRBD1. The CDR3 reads CAISSGGRSEAFF. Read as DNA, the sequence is TGTGCCATCAGTTCAGGGGGACGGTCTGAAGCTTTCTTT.